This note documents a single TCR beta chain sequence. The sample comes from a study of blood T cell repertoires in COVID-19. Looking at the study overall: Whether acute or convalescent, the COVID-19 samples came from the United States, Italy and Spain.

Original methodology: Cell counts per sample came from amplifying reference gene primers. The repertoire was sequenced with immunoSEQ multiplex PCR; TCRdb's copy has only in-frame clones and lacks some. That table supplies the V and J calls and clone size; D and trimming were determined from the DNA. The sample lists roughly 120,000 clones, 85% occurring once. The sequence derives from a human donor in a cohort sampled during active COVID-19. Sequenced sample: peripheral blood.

In DNA, the CDR3 is TGTGCCAGCAGCCCTAGGGGGGGACAGAACACTGAAGCTTTCTTT. This codes for CASSPRGGQNTEAFF. V gene TRBV7-2 combines with J gene TRBJ1-1; D is perhaps TRBD1 (6 bases). Germline V gene lookup returns CDR1 SGHTA and CDR2 FQGNSA. The CDR3 contains 15 residues. V was trimmed by 5 bases and J by 1 base, leaving 14 bases between them.